Listed below are T cell receptor beta chains from one sample, sequenced in a study of lymphopenia after photon versus proton radiotherapy. Produced via immunoSEQ multiplex PCR; TCRdb's table is partial and in-frame only. The table shows approximately 170,000 clones, with around 85% occurring only once. Source: peripheral blood, taken from a patient treated with photon-based radiotherapy. These receptors originate from a man over 45 with gastric cancer. Each CDR3 is given with its conserved first and last residue. The D gene is left open where the match is weak. Clone size is not always given. Where it is, it says once, few, many or a class for expanded clones.

TRBD2 - TRBJ2-7 TRBV18 CASSPSGLETYEQYF TGTGCCAGCTCACCAAGTGGACTAGAGACGTACGAGCAGTACTTC
- - TRBJ2-5 TRBV5-1 CASSLIVGETQYF TGCGCCAGCAGCTTGATCGTGGGAGAGACCCAGTACTTC
- - TRBJ2-3 TRBV6-1 CASSQTRRRDTQYF TGTGCCAGCAGCCAGACGCGGCGACGGGATACGCAGTATTTT
TRBD2 once TRBJ2-7 TRBV7-2 CASRPSGSHYEQYF TGTGCCAGCAGACCTAGCGGGAGCCACTACGAGCAGTACTTC
- - TRBJ1-5 TRBV7-9 CASSPGSLDSQPQHF TGTGCCAGCAGCCCCGGGTCCCTAGACAGTCAGCCCCAGCATTTT
- - TRBJ2-5 TRBV6-5 CASSYSNGAGQETQYF TGTGCCAGCAGTTACTCGAATGGGGCGGGACAAGAGACCCAGTACTTC
- - TRBJ1-2 TRBV7-9 CASSTESSPFNYGYTF TGTGCCAGCAGCACCGAGAGCAGCCCTTTTAACTATGGCTACACCTTC
- once TRBJ2-6 TRBV6-5 CASSYFSGAGANVLTF TGTGCCAGCAGTTACTTTTCAGGGGCTGGGGCCAACGTCCTGACTTTC
- - TRBJ1-1 TRBV18 CASSPRAGDTLMNTEAFF TGTGCCAGCTCACCACGGGCAGGGGATACCCTGATGAACACTGAAGCTTTCTTT
- - TRBJ1-1 TRBV7-2 CASSSRTVGTEAFF TGTGCCAGCAGTTCGCGGACAGTGGGAACTGAAGCTTTCTTT
- - TRBJ1-1 TRBV7-9 CASSRGSEAFF TGTGCCAGCAGCCGGGGGTCTGAAGCTTTCTTT
- - TRBJ2-1 TRBV7-9 CASSQGTRTISYNEQFF TGTGCCAGTTCACAAGGGACTCGGACTATCTCCTACAATGAGCAGTTCTTC
- - TRBJ1-3 TRBV28 CASSVQGSGKQSIYF TGTGCCAGCAGTGTACAGGGTTCAGGGAAACAGTCCATATATTTT
- - TRBJ2-7 TRBV2 CASSGLTSSYEQYF TGTGCCAGCAGTGGACTTACGAGCTCCTACGAGCAGTACTTC
TRBD1 - TRBJ2-7 TRBV5-1 CASRMAGQDRGEQYF TGCGCCAGCAGAATGGCCGGACAGGACAGGGGAGAGCAGTACTTC
- - TRBJ2-3 TRBV13 CASSSRGGSTDTQYF TGTGCCAGCAGCTCCCGCGGCGGGAGCACAGATACGCAGTATTTT
TRBD2 - TRBJ2-3 TRBV5-4 CASSSPSGSSTDTQYF TGTGCCAGCAGCTCCCCTAGCGGAAGTAGCACAGATACGCAGTATTTT
TRBD2 - TRBJ2-3 TRBV9 CASSPRLAGITDTQYF TGTGCCAGCAGCCCTCGACTAGCGGGGATCACAGATACGCAGTATTTT
- once TRBJ2-1 TRBV6-5 CASSYVRTSGQFF TGTGCCAGCAGTTACGTAAGAACAAGCGGGCAGTTCTTC
TRBD2 - TRBJ2-5 TRBV7-9 CASSLGLAGATQETQYF TGTGCCAGCAGCTTAGGACTAGCGGGAGCTACCCAAGAGACCCAGTACTTC
- - TRBJ2-1 TRBV29-1 CSVEGGRDNEQFF TGCAGCGTTGAAGGGGGGCGGGACAATGAGCAGTTCTTC
- - TRBJ2-1 TRBV5-6 CASSLGGDNNEQFF TGTGCCAGCAGCTTGGGAGGGGACAACAATGAGCAGTTCTTC
TRBD1 - TRBJ2-7 TRBV11-2 CASSWSGGAYEQYF TGTGCCAGCAGCTGGTCAGGGGGCGCTTACGAGCAGTACTTC
TRBD1 - TRBJ2-3 TRBV25-1 CASGTGGRDTQYF TGTGCCAGTGGGACAGGGGGCAGAGATACGCAGTATTTT
- - TRBJ2-7 TRBV18 CASSPTGRAYEQYF TGTGCCAGCTCACCGACTGGCAGGGCGTACGAGCAGTACTTC
TRBD1 - TRBJ2-1 TRBV27 CASSLLGTGHNEQFF TGTGCCAGCAGTTTACTAGGGACAGGGCACAATGAGCAGTTCTTC
- - TRBJ2-3 TRBV7-9 CASSSTPGSDTQYF TGTGCCAGCAGCTCCACCCCGGGGTCAGATACGCAGTATTTT
- - TRBJ2-2 TRBV10-1 CASSQQARGAGELFF TGCGCCAGCAGTCAGCAGGCTAGAGGGGCCGGGGAGCTGTTTTTT
TRBD2 - TRBJ2-1 TRBV18 CASSPGGGEQFF TGTGCCAGCTCACCAGGGGGGGGTGAGCAGTTCTTC
- - TRBJ1-4 TRBV19 CASSIAGRYEKLFF TGTGCCAGTAGTATAGCCGGACGTTATGAAAAACTGTTTTTT
TRBD1 - TRBJ2-3 TRBV7-2 CASSRRQGGTDTQYF TGTGCCAGCAGCCGCCGACAGGGGGGCACAGATACGCAGTATTTT
- - TRBJ2-2 TRBV21-1 CASTLWGQENTGELFF TGTGCCAGCACCCTCTGGGGACAGGAGAACACCGGGGAGCTGTTTTTT
- - TRBJ2-2 TRBV6-1 CASPGDLVTGELFF TGTGCCAGCCCCGGGGATTTGGTGACCGGGGAGCTGTTTTTT
TRBD1 - TRBJ1-2 TRBV18 CASSPLGQVANYGYTF TGTGCCAGCTCACCCCTGGGACAGGTAGCTAACTATGGCTACACCTTC